This is a list of T cell receptor beta chains from one sample in a study of cytomegalovirus exposure and HLA in healthy donors. Using immunoSEQ multiplex PCR, the repertoire was profiled, and TCRdb retains in-frame clones only, with some absent. Counted here are about 170,000 clones, around 79% occurring once; the ten biggest clones make up around 0.97%. The sequencing sample was made of PBMCs. The source is a woman in her fifties or sixties in good health and CMV-seropositive. Both conserved end residues are trimmed from each CDR3. Rows give clone size only sometimes, using once, few, many, or a class for an expanded clone.

clone size: NA
J gene: TRBJ1-1
V gene: TRBV27
CDR3 protein: ASSLIFGGGTDNTEAF

clone size: NA
J gene: TRBJ2-7
V gene: TRBV10-3
CDR3 protein: AISPGQGNEQY

clone size: NA
J gene: TRBJ2-7
V gene: TRBV7-2
CDR3 protein: ASSLVAGGRYEQY

clone size: NA
J gene: TRBJ2-1
V gene: TRBV15
CDR3 protein: ATSTAPSFAEQF

clone size: once
J gene: TRBJ1-2
V gene: TRBV28
CDR3 protein: ASSLGSTNYGYT

clone size: NA
J gene: TRBJ2-5
V gene: TRBV23-1
CDR3 protein: ASSPRETQY

clone size: NA
J gene: TRBJ1-4
V gene: TRBV5-1
CDR3 protein: ASSLTGANEKLF

clone size: NA
J gene: TRBJ2-7
V gene: TRBV4-2
CDR3 protein: ASSQPGTSGSNEQY

clone size: few
J gene: TRBJ1-2
V gene: TRBV6-6
CDR3 protein: ASSLREGGGYT

clone size: NA
J gene: TRBJ2-1
V gene: TRBV10-3
CDR3 protein: AIRNSSSYNEQF

clone size: NA
J gene: TRBJ1-2
V gene: TRBV4-2
CDR3 protein: ASSLTSGQTIYGYT

clone size: few
J gene: TRBJ2-7
V gene: TRBV9
CDR3 protein: ASSVGDSSYEQY

clone size: NA
J gene: TRBJ1-5
V gene: TRBV4-1
CDR3 protein: ASSPVDRLNQPQH

clone size: few
J gene: TRBJ2-3
V gene: TRBV29-1
CDR3 protein: SVEGGGVLGGVDTQY

clone size: NA
J gene: TRBJ2-6
V gene: TRBV29-1
CDR3 protein: SVGLAGSGANVLT

clone size: NA
J gene: TRBJ2-1
V gene: TRBV28
CDR3 protein: ASMLNRTSRGEQF

clone size: few
J gene: TRBJ2-1
V gene: TRBV4-1
CDR3 protein: ASSPQGPEEQF

clone size: NA
J gene: TRBJ2-7
V gene: TRBV20-1
CDR3 protein: SARQYYEQY

clone size: NA
J gene: TRBJ1-1
V gene: TRBV19
CDR3 protein: ASTRRADTEAF

clone size: few
J gene: TRBJ1-1
V gene: TRBV5-5
CDR3 protein: ASSLALGSEAF

clone size: NA
J gene: TRBJ2-1
V gene: TRBV5-4
CDR3 protein: ASSLSMGVAGGRGEQF

clone size: NA
J gene: TRBJ1-2
V gene: TRBV4-1
CDR3 protein: ASSREQQYYGYT

clone size: NA
J gene: TRBJ2-7
V gene: TRBV28
CDR3 protein: ASSLVLAEQY

clone size: NA
J gene: TRBJ2-1
V gene: TRBV19
CDR3 protein: ASSIQAGGSSYNEQF

clone size: NA
J gene: TRBJ2-7
V gene: TRBV5-1
CDR3 protein: ASSNQGASDEQY

clone size: NA
J gene: TRBJ2-3
V gene: TRBV7-7
CDR3 protein: ASSSTGGLTDTQY

clone size: NA
J gene: TRBJ2-3
V gene: TRBV11-2
CDR3 protein: ASSLEFAGATDTQY

clone size: NA
J gene: TRBJ2-1
V gene: TRBV14
CDR3 protein: ASSQEREQF

clone size: NA
J gene: TRBJ2-1
V gene: TRBV4-1
CDR3 protein: ASSQGWAGGYNEQF

clone size: NA
J gene: TRBJ2-1
V gene: TRBV7-8
CDR3 protein: ASSLDELAAVNEQF

clone size: NA
J gene: TRBJ1-5
V gene: TRBV5-6
CDR3 protein: ASTRQGIGQPQH

clone size: once
J gene: TRBJ1-2
V gene: TRBV5-1
CDR3 protein: ASSLAVETGYGYT

clone size: NA
J gene: TRBJ2-5
V gene: TRBV5-5
CDR3 protein: ASSFWGDTQY

clone size: once
J gene: TRBJ2-4
V gene: TRBV2
CDR3 protein: ASLFGGTWDIQY

clone size: NA
J gene: TRBJ2-3
V gene: TRBV4-3
CDR3 protein: ASSQSVGTSGGRTDTQY

clone size: NA
J gene: TRBJ2-7
V gene: TRBV5-1
CDR3 protein: ASSLGQIYEQY

clone size: NA
J gene: TRBJ1-5
V gene: TRBV2
CDR3 protein: ASTKQGNGIKPQH

clone size: NA
J gene: TRBJ2-1
V gene: TRBV7-6
CDR3 protein: ASSLDQGESSYNEQF

clone size: few
J gene: TRBJ2-7
V gene: TRBV4-1
CDR3 protein: ASSQPTSGQGYEQY

clone size: NA
J gene: TRBJ2-2
V gene: TRBV10-3
CDR3 protein: AISNGNTGELF

clone size: NA
J gene: TRBJ2-3
V gene: TRBV5-6
CDR3 protein: ASSRRGGSTDTQY

clone size: NA
J gene: TRBJ1-2
V gene: TRBV27
CDR3 protein: ASRGQFYGYT

clone size: NA
J gene: TRBJ2-2
V gene: TRBV6-4
CDR3 protein: ASVRAGGPGELF

clone size: NA
J gene: TRBJ1-4
V gene: TRBV9
CDR3 protein: ASGPTTGVPEKLF

clone size: NA
J gene: TRBJ2-1
V gene: TRBV10-3
CDR3 protein: AIRRDRVIPNGNEQF

clone size: NA
J gene: TRBJ1-2
V gene: TRBV19
CDR3 protein: ASRPGQDFYGYT

clone size: NA
J gene: TRBJ1-1
V gene: TRBV18
CDR3 protein: ASSPSRDMNTEAF

clone size: few
J gene: TRBJ2-5
V gene: TRBV4-2
CDR3 protein: ASSQGGLDQETQY

clone size: NA
J gene: TRBJ1-1
V gene: TRBV19
CDR3 protein: ASSIAGGGLNTEAF

clone size: NA
J gene: TRBJ2-1
V gene: TRBV5-4
CDR3 protein: ASNQAGGWNEQF

clone size: NA
J gene: TRBJ2-1
V gene: TRBV28
CDR3 protein: ASIRLAGDGEQF

clone size: NA
J gene: TRBJ1-2
V gene: TRBV5-5
CDR3 protein: ASSFTGRPNYGYT

clone size: once
J gene: TRBJ1-4
V gene: TRBV19
CDR3 protein: ASGQDEKLF

clone size: once
J gene: TRBJ1-3
V gene: TRBV5-4
CDR3 protein: ASSLQGNVGNTIY

clone size: NA
J gene: TRBJ2-7
V gene: TRBV29-1
CDR3 protein: SVAPREGEQY

clone size: NA
J gene: TRBJ2-1
V gene: TRBV9
CDR3 protein: ASSPRTSGSGLF

clone size: few
J gene: TRBJ2-7
V gene: TRBV4-2
CDR3 protein: ASSQDRQEREQY

clone size: NA
J gene: TRBJ2-7
V gene: TRBV6-5
CDR3 protein: ASRIRQVFSYEQY

clone size: once
J gene: TRBJ1-5
V gene: TRBV4-1
CDR3 protein: ASSLYGGDQPQH

clone size: NA
J gene: TRBJ1-4
V gene: TRBV4-1
CDR3 protein: ASSPTTANEKLF